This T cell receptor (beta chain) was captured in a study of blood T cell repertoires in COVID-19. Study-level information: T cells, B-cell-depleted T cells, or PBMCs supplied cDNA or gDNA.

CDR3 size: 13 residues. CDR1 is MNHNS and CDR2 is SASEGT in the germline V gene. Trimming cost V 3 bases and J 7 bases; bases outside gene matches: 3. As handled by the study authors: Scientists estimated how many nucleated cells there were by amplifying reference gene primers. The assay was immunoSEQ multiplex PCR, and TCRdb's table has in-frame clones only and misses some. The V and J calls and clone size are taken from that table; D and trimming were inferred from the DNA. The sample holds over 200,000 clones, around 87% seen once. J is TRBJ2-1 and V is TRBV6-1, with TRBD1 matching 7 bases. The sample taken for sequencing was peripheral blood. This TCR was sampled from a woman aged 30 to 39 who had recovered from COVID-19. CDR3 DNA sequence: TGTGCCAGCAGTGATAGCAGGGGGAATGAGCAGTTCTTC. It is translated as CASSDSRGNEQFF.